Below, 23 T cell receptor beta chains from the same sample are listed, as sequenced in a study of identical twins. TCRdb processed the 5' RACE reads anew with MiXCR; each CDR3 protein has one entry. The sample shows 450,000 to 600,000 distinct CDR3 sequences, around 20% of them seen only once. This sample also belongs to another study, concerning yellow fever vaccine responses in identical twins.

Sequencing was carried out using CD4+ T cells sorted from blood. These receptors all come from a woman under 30 in good health.

This clonotype occurred a few times. The chain combines TRBV9 with TRBJ2-3; 9 nucleotides agree with TRBD2. This CDR3 comprises 19 residues. Germline V gene data show CDR1 as SGDLS and CDR2 as YYNGEE. Trimming took 3 bases from V and 4 from J; bases not matched to a gene: 18. CDR3 loop: CASSGRLADSQKRADTQYF. As DNA, the CDR3 is TGTGCCAGCAGCGGGCGACTAGCGGACAGCCAAAAGCGGGCAGATACGCAGTATTTT.

J is TRBJ2-2 and V is TRBV2; TRBD2 is a possible D gene (6 bases). V lost 6 bases to trimming and J lost 6 bases, with 11 bases between them. The CDR3 consists of 13 residues. Germline V CDR1 and CDR2: SNHLY, FYNNEI. In DNA form, the CDR3 reads TGTGCCAGCAGCCTGATAGCGGCCGGGGAGCTGTTTTTT. It yields the protein CASSLIAAGELFF.

This chain joins TRBV6-1 and TRBJ2-5; 9 nucleotides line up with TRBD1. The CDR3 length is 14 residues. Germline assignment: CDR1 MNHNS and CDR2 SASEGT. With V trimmed by 5 bases and J by 4 bases, 5 bases remained unmatched. DNA for the CDR3: TGTGCCAGCAGTCGATCGACAGGGGGAGAGACCCAGTACTTC. It is translated as CASSRSTGGETQYF.

The table lists this clonotype with a few counts. V usage is TRBV12-3 or TRBV12-4 and J usage is TRBJ2-5, with D perhaps TRBD2 (5 bases). The CDR3 contains 14 residues. Deletions cut 11 bases from V and 5 bases from J, with 21 bases between. The CDR3 coding sequence is TGTGCCTGTTCCCCATTCCCCACGGGGGAGACCCAGTACTTC. As protein: CACSPFPTGETQYF.

The chain has TRBV5-1 and TRBJ2-3; the match to TRBD2 covers 7 bases. Germline V gene lookup returns CDR1 SGHRS and CDR2 YFSETQ. This CDR3 is built from 18 residues. V lost 6 bases to trimming and J lost 0 bases; unmatched junction nucleotides: 16. CDR3 loop: CASTPAGTTIPSTDTQYF. In nucleotides, the CDR3 is TGCGCCAGCACCCCCGCCGGGACTACCATCCCGAGCACAGATACGCAGTATTTT.

This sequence joins TRBV3-1 and TRBJ2-3; 8 bases fit TRBD2. This CDR3 comprises 15 residues. Germline CDR1 LGHDT, CDR2 YNNKEL (reference sequence). The V gene end was trimmed by 4 bases and the J gene end by 4 bases; junction bases not matched to a gene: 7. For the CDR3, the DNA is TGTGCCAGCAGCCCCGACCGGGGGGGCGCAGATACGCAGTATTTT. Its translation: CASSPDRGGADTQYF.

This chain connects TRBV7-6 to TRBJ2-3; possibly TRBD2 for D (5 bases). CDR3 size: 15 residues. Germline CDR1 and CDR2: SGHVS and FNYEAQ. V was shortened by 5 bases and J by 0 bases, with 12 bases between the two germline ends. The CDR3 nucleotides are TGTGCCAGCAGCCCCCACGGGGAGAGCACAGATACGCAGTATTTT. This encodes CASSPHGESTDTQYF.

V usage is TRBV7-2 and J usage is TRBJ2-2; the match to TRBD2 covers 8 bases. The J segment lost 7 bases and the V segment lost 6 bases, leaving 10 bases of the junction unmatched. Germline V lookup: CDR1 SGHTA, CDR2 FQGNSA. CDR3 size: 15 residues. The CDR3 bases are TGTGCCAGCAGGCAACCAAACCGGGGGGGCGGGGAGCTGTTTTTT. Translation: CASRQPNRGGGELFF.

The chain uses TRBV11-1 and TRBJ2-6, with a tentative D call TRBD1 (6 bases). CDR3 length: 19 amino acids. V lost 0 bases, J lost 0 bases, and 15 bases lay in between. Germline values: CDR1 SGHAT, CDR2 FQDESV (reference sequence). The CDR3 region has the DNA TGTGCCAGCAGCTTAGCTCGGTTTCACAGGGACTCTGGGGCCAACGTCCTGACTTTC. This codes for CASSLARFHRDSGANVLTF.

This clonotype was observed a handful of times. The chain recombines TRBV2 with TRBJ1-5, with 8 bases identical to TRBD1. Per the germline V gene, CDR1 is SNHLY and CDR2 is FYNNEI. This CDR3 region has 14 residues. V lost 0 bases to trimming and J lost 15 bases; unmatched junction nucleotides: 10. The CDR3 region is CASSEARGTGTWHF. As DNA, the CDR3 is TGTGCCAGCAGTGAAGCTAGGGGGACAGGTACATGGCATTTT.

This chain uses TRBV3-1 with TRBJ1-5, with D possibly being TRBD1 (5 bases). Trimming pared 1 base from V and 6 bases from J, leaving 13 bases between. Germline V CDR1 and CDR2: LGHDT, YNNKEL (reference sequence). The CDR3 is made up of 15 amino acids. CDR3 sequence: CASSQGRGGVQPQHF. As DNA, the CDR3 is TGTGCCAGCAGCCAAGGTCGGGGGGGGGTTCAGCCCCAGCATTTT.

The chain is built from TRBV7-9 and TRBJ2-1, with D tentatively TRBD2 (5 bases). This CDR3 comprises 13 residues. Germline CDR1 and CDR2: SEHNR and FQNEAQ (reference sequence). V was shortened by 8 bases and J by 5 bases, with 13 bases between the two germline ends. CDR3 bases: TGTGCCAGCCTCAACGGGATCAACAATGAGCAGTTCTTC. Translated: CASLNGINNEQFF.

The rearrangement links TRBV5-1 to TRBJ2-5, with D possibly called TRBD1 or TRBD2 (5 bases each). CDR1 and CDR2 from the germline V gene are SGHRS and YFSETQ. V was pared by 0 bases and J by 2 bases, with 11 bases between. The CDR3 has 15 residues. In nucleotides, the CDR3 is TGCGCCAGCAGCTTGGCCTCGGGACCGCAAGAGACCCAGTACTTC. Translation: CASSLASGPQETQYF.

V usage is TRBV3-1 and J usage is TRBJ2-7; tentative D call: TRBD2 (5 bases). Trimming pared 0 bases from V and 3 bases from J, leaving 12 bases between. The CDR3 covers 15 residues. In germline, CDR1 is LGHDT, CDR2 YNNKEL (reference sequence). This CDR3 is CASSQDHSGNYEQYF. CDR3 bases: TGTGCCAGCAGCCAAGACCATTCGGGGAACTACGAGCAGTACTTC.

This rearrangement joins TRBV7-9 to TRBJ1-2; D gene uncertain. The V end was cut by 1 base, the J end by 0 bases, with 12 bases between. Germline lookup yields CDR1 SEHNR and CDR2 FQNEAQ (reference sequence). There are 16 residues in the CDR3. The CDR3 bases are TGTGCCAGCAGCTTAGGGCAGGACGGGGCTAACTATGGCTACACCTTC. This encodes CASSLGQDGANYGYTF.

The chain uses TRBV2 and TRBJ1-6; D is unclear. The CDR3 has 15 residues. Per the germline V gene, CDR1 is SNHLY and CDR2 is FYNNEI. V dropped 1 base and J dropped 2 bases, with 6 bases sitting between them. CDR3 nucleotide sequence: TGTGCCAGCAGTGAAGGGGAGCCCTATAATTCACCCCTCCACTTT. It codes for CASSEGEPYNSPLHF.

CDR3 region: CASSPIPPVGNQPQHF. The CDR3 DNA follows: TGCGCCAGCAGTCCAATACCACCTGTGGGCAATCAGCCCCAGCATTTT. The chain combines TRBV23-1 with TRBJ1-5; no definite D call. TRBV23-1 is an ORF, and what it does is uncertain. The CDR3 covers 16 residues. With 4 bases removed from V and 2 bases from J, the gap between germline ends came to 15 bases.

This clonotype has only one observation. The chain employs TRBV12-3 or TRBV12-4 and TRBJ2-4, with 7 nucleotides matching TRBD1. V trimming: 7 bases; J trimming: 0 bases; junction bases outside the gene matches: 9. The CDR3 spans 16 residues. The CDR3: CASTPGTVLAKNIQYF. CDR3 nucleotide sequence: TGTGCCAGCACCCCTGGGACAGTACTAGCCAAAAACATTCAGTACTTC.

The chain couples TRBV4-2 to TRBJ2-5; D is uncertain. The CDR3 spans 15 residues. Looked up from germline, CDR1 is LGHNA and CDR2 is YNFKEQ. Trimming removed 3 bases at V and 2 bases at J, with 13 bases between. The CDR3 DNA reads TGTGCCAGCAGCCAGGGGTCCGTGGGACAAGAGACCCAGTACTTC. Translation: CASSQGSVGQETQYF.

This clonotype was counted only a few times. The V call is TRBV5-5, the J call TRBJ2-7; 8 bases align to TRBD1. With V trimmed by 4 bases and J by 0 bases, 12 bases remained unmatched. The germline V gene has CDR1 SGHKS and CDR2 YYEKEE (reference sequence). The CDR3 has 17 residues. The CDR3 sequence is CASSRRLTGEGSYEQYV. For the CDR3, the DNA is TGTGCCAGCAGCCGGAGATTGACAGGGGAAGGCTCCTACGAGCAGTACGTC.

This clonotype appeared a few times. The V call is TRBV11-2, the J call TRBJ2-2; no reliable D call. Germline V gene data show CDR1 as SGHAT and CDR2 as FQNNGV. The CDR3 is made up of 16 amino acids. V lost 6 bases to trimming and J lost 2 bases, with 16 bases between them. CDR3 sequence (DNA): TGTGCCAGCAGGTCTATTCGCCGTCGAAACACCGGGGAGCTGTTTTTT. This sequence encodes CASRSIRRRNTGELFF.

The gene calls are TRBV4-2 and TRBJ2-1, with 7 bases matching TRBD2. The CDR3 has 16 amino acids. The V and J ends lost 0 bases and 9 bases, in that order; junction bases with no gene match: 11. The germline V gene has CDR1 LGHNA and CDR2 YNFKEQ. The CDR3 sequence: CASSQDYETSSREQFF. The CDR3 coding sequence is TGTGCCAGCAGCCAAGATTACGAGACTAGCAGCCGTGAGCAGTTCTTC.

This clonotype occurred a few times. The chain carries TRBV29-1 and TRBJ2-7; no definite D call. CDR3 length: 13 amino acids. The germline CDR1 and CDR2 sequences are SQVTM and ANQGSEA. V lost 7 bases to trimming and J lost 0 bases, with 13 bases between them. CDR3 in DNA: TGCAGCGGCTCTTTGGATAGCTCCTACGAGCAGTACTTC. Protein: CSGSLDSSYEQYF.